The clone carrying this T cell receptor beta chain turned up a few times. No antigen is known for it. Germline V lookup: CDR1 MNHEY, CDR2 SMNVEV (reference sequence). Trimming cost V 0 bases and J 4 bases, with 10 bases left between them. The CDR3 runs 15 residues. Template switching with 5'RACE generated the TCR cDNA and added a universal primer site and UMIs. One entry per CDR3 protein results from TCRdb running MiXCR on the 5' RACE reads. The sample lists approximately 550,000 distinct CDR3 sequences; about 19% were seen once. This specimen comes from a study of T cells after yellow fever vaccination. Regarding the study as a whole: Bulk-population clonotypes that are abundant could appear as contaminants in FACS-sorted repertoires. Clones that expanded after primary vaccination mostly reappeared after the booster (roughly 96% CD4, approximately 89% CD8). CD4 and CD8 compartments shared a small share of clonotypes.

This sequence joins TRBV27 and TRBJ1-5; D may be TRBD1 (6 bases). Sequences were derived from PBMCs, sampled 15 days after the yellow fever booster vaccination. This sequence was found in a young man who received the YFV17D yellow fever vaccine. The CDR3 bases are TGTGCCAGCAGTTTATCTTCGGACAGAAATCAGCCCCAGCATTTT. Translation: CASSLSSDRNQPQHF.